The source of this T cell receptor beta chain is a study of blood T cell repertoires in COVID-19. Study information: COVID-19 samples, acute and convalescent, were from the United States, Italy and Spain. T cells, B-cell-depleted T cells, or PBMCs provided the cDNA or gDNA that served as material.

Original analysis: Amplification with reference gene primers provided the estimates of nucleated cell counts. Clones were read by immunoSEQ multiplex PCR, and TCRdb kept only the in-frame ones, dropping some. V and J calls and clone size are those listed in that table; D and trimming were worked out from the DNA. The sample yields about 390,000 clones, 87% seen once. This clone came up once. CDR3 size: 13 residues. Germline CDR1 and CDR2: LGHNT and FRNRAP. V was cut by 1 base and J by 4 bases, with 7 bases left in between. Ages ranged from roughly 18 to 100 years, with residence in about 23 US areas. The specimen was PBMCs or T cells enriched from blood (not recorded which). V is TRBV12-5 and J is TRBJ1-2, with D hard to call. This clonotype was obtained from a woman aged 50 to 60 who had recovered from COVID-19. The CDR3: CASGLEATYGYTF. CDR3 DNA: TGTGCTAGTGGTTTGGAAGCCACCTATGGCTACACCTTC.